The entry below gives a single T cell receptor beta chain sequence along with its context. Its matching antigen is unknown. This entry belongs to a study of cytomegalovirus exposure and HLA in healthy donors. General observations from the study: There were some public TCRs occurring in many donors, but most TCR sequences were rare. Confirmation was obtained in vitro that three CMV-associated chains are specific for CMV antigens.

The assay was immunoSEQ multiplex PCR, and TCRdb's table has in-frame clones only and misses some. The sample records 75,000 to 90,000 clones, 90% to 95% being singletons. This CDR3 comprises 16 residues. The V gene lost 2 bases and the J gene lost 6 bases, with 14 bases spanning the gap. CDR1 KGHSH and CDR2 LQKENI come from the germline V gene. Sequencing was carried out using PBMCs. The receptor was derived from a woman aged 18-30 years in good health and CMV-seronegative. This chain links TRBV18 with TRBJ1-6; D remains ambiguous. CDR3 in amino acids: CASSPTSGSLNSPLHF. The CDR3 DNA is TGTGCCAGCTCACCAACCTCTGGGAGCCTTAATTCACCCCTCCACTTT. The complete variable domain, with remaining parts taken from reference TRBV18 and TRBJ1-6, reads NAGVMQNPRHLVRRRGQEARLRCSPMKGHSHVYWYRQLPEEGLKFMVYLQKENIIDESGMPKERFSAEFPKEGPSILRIQQVVRGDSAAYFCASSPTSGSLNSPLHFGNGTRLTVT.